This T cell receptor beta chain was documented in a study of T cell responses to AZD1222 COVID-19 vaccine. With 6 bases removed from V and 4 bases from J, the gap between germline ends came to 9 bases. Germline V gene lookup returns CDR1 LGHNT and CDR2 FRNRAP. This CDR3 is built from 13 residues. Produced via immunoSEQ multiplex PCR; TCRdb's table is partial and in-frame only. The table has 100,000 to 150,000 clones, around 92% seen once; the top ten hold approximately 4.2%. This TCR was recovered from an adult in good health. Sequenced here: peripheral blood, sampled on day 0 of AZD1222 vaccination. This chain links TRBV12-5 with TRBJ2-2; D call uncertain. CDR3 in amino acids: CASGSRTTGELFF. DNA of the CDR3: TGTGCTAGTGGATCCCGGACCACCGGGGAGCTGTTTTTT.